The 20 T cell receptor beta chains given below trace back to one sample, sequenced in a study of shared clonotypes between healthy human individuals (dated by TCRdb to the early 2020s). The library was obtained by the immunoSEQ multiplex PCR assay. Held by TCRdb, this immuneACCESS table contains in-frame sequences only and omits some clones. Under half of the omission traces to an unresolved V gene where checked; the cause of the rest is unknown. Within this sample are 450,000 to 550,000 clones, with 60% to 85% of them counted one time only. The top ten hold over 10% of the sample. The specimen was PBMCs. These receptors came from a woman in her thirties or forties in good health. Some clones in this sample may be carry-over from other donors' samples.

CDR3 residues: CASSIDREDTEAFF. For the CDR3, the DNA is TGTGCCAGTAGTATAGATCGAGAGGACACTGAAGCTTTCTTT. V usage is TRBV19 and J usage is TRBJ1-1; D is undetermined. Per the germline V gene, CDR1 is LNHDA and CDR2 is SQIVND (reference sequence). Trimming removed 0 bases from V and 3 bases from J, with 8 bases in between. The CDR3 loop spans 14 amino acids. Variable domain in full (rest from reference TRBV19 and TRBJ1-1): DGGITQSPKYLFRKEGQNVTLSCEQNLNHDAMYWYRQDPGQGLRLIYYSQIVNDFQKGDIAEGYSVSREKKESFPLTVTSAQKNPTAFYLCASSIDREDTEAFFGQGTRLTVV.

The genes are TRBV5-1 and TRBJ1-4; 8 nucleotides align to TRBD1. The CDR3 sequence is 16 residues long. Trimming removed 0 bases from V and 5 bases from J; junction bases left unmatched: 6. Germline loops: CDR1 SGHRS, CDR2 YFSETQ. The chain's CDR3 is CASSLADRQGNEKLFF. The CDR3 nucleotides read TGCGCCAGCAGCTTGGCCGATAGACAGGGGAATGAAAAACTGTTTTTT.

Turning to this clone: This same CDR3 is encoded by further DNA sequences in the sample. V is TRBV7-2 and J is TRBJ1-5; a possible D gene is TRBD1 (5 bases). The V gene lost 1 base and the J gene lost 4 bases, with 8 bases spanning the gap. Germline CDR1 and CDR2: SGHTA and FQGNSA. The CDR3 spans 14 residues. Here the CDR3 reads CASSLVGGNQPQHF. The CDR3 DNA follows: TGTGCCAGCAGCTTAGTGGGGGGTAATCAGCCCCAGCATTTT.

This chain uses TRBV19 with TRBJ2-5; perhaps TRBD1 as D (6 bases). CDR1 and CDR2 from the germline V gene are LNHDA and SQIVND (reference sequence). The CDR3 sequence is 13 residues long. V was cut by 6 bases and J by 5 bases, with 13 bases left in between. CDR3: CASSPQGMETQYF. The CDR3 nucleotides read TGTGCCAGTAGCCCCCAGGGGATGGAGACCCAGTACTTC.

The rearrangement links TRBV28 to TRBJ2-7; the D call may be TRBD1 or TRBD2 (6 bases each). V lost 6 bases to trimming and J lost 4 bases, with 16 bases between them. The V gene's germline CDR1 is MDHEN and CDR2 SYDVKM. The CDR3 totals 14 residues. DNA of the CDR3: TGTGCCAGCAGCCCCCCGGGGGCCGGGTACGAGCAGTACTTC. Residues: CASSPPGAGYEQYF.

The rearrangement links TRBV5-4 to TRBJ1-5, with a tentative D call TRBD1 (5 bases). Per the germline V gene, CDR1 is SGHNT and CDR2 is YYREEE (reference sequence). Trimming pared 4 bases from V and 5 bases from J, leaving 16 bases between. The CDR3 loop spans 15 amino acids. This chain's CDR3 is CASSLKAGSHQPQHF. The CDR3 coding sequence is TGTGCCAGCAGCCTGAAGGCAGGGTCCCATCAGCCCCAGCATTTT. Drawing the rest from reference TRBV5-4 and TRBJ1-5, the complete variable domain is ETGVTQSPTHLIKTRGQQVTLRCSSQSGHNTVSWYQQALGQGPQFIFQYYREEENGRGNFPPRFSGLQFPNYSSELNVNALELDDSALYLCASSLKAGSHQPQHFGDGTRLSIL.

The genes are TRBV7-2 and TRBJ2-5, with D maybe TRBD1 (5 bases). Trimming left V 1 base short and J 5 bases short, with 8 bases between. This CDR3 region has 13 residues. Per germline, CDR1 SGHTA and CDR2 FQGNSA. This CDR3 is CASSLVRVETQYF. The DNA for the CDR3 is TGTGCCAGCAGCTTAGTCAGGGTCGAGACCCAGTACTTC.

The J gene is TRBJ2-3, the V gene TRBV30; TRBD2 matches 16 bases. J was trimmed by 4 bases and V by 2 bases; bases with no gene match: 3. The CDR3 loop spans 16 amino acids. CDR1 is GTSNPN, CDR2 SVGIG, per germline (reference sequence). The CDR3 DNA reads TGTGCCTGGAGTAGGGGACTAGCGGGAGGGGCAGATACGCAGTATTTT. As protein: CAWSRGLAGGADTQYF.

The rearrangement uses TRBV30 and TRBJ2-3; D uncertain. The CDR3 is made up of 13 amino acids. V was trimmed by 3 bases and J by 6 bases, leaving 13 bases between them. Germline V gene sequence: CDR1 GTSNPN, CDR2 SVGIG (reference sequence). CDR3 sequence: CAWRRSVGDTQYF. As DNA, the CDR3 is TGTGCCTGGAGACGATCGGTAGGGGATACGCAGTATTTT.

This chain uses TRBV28 with TRBJ2-3, with D unresolved. V was pared by 2 bases and J by 1 base, with 13 bases between. Germline V gene data show CDR1 as MDHEN and CDR2 as SYDVKM. This CDR3 is built from 16 residues. CDR3 residues: CASSLGTSPRTDTQYF. The DNA for the CDR3 is TGTGCCAGCAGTTTAGGCACATCCCCCCGCACAGATACGCAGTATTTT.

J is TRBJ2-7 and V is TRBV2, with 10 bases matching TRBD1. After removal of 5 bases from V and 3 bases from J, the junction contained 1 base not matched to a gene. CDR1 SNHLY and CDR2 FYNNEI come from the germline V gene. The length of the CDR3 is 13 residues. DNA of the CDR3: TGTGCCAGCAGTTGGGACAGGGGCTACGAGCAGTACTTC. It encodes CASSWDRGYEQYF.

Here the CDR3 reads CASSLDPGSTGNTIYF. The CDR3 nucleotides read TGTGCCAGCAGCTTAGATCCCGGCAGCACTGGAAACACCATATATTTT. This chain uses TRBV7-9 with TRBJ1-3; no reliable D call. Trimming took off 1 base at V and 2 bases at J, with 12 bases between the two ends. CDR3 length: 16 amino acids. Germline V gene sequence: CDR1 SEHNR, CDR2 FQNEAQ (reference sequence).

The V gene is TRBV14, the J gene TRBJ2-3; no firm D call. The germline V gene has CDR1 SGHDN and CDR2 FVKESK. There are 16 residues in the CDR3. V was pared by 2 bases and J by 3 bases, with 15 bases between. In DNA form, the CDR3 reads TGTGCCAGCAGCCAAAGACGGAGTCTGGTTACAGATACGCAGTATTTT. It translates to CASSQRRSLVTDTQYF.

The CDR3 spells CASSTGAANTGELFF. The CDR3 region has the DNA TGTGCCAGCAGCACGGGAGCTGCGAACACCGGGGAGCTGTTTTTT. This chain connects TRBV28 to TRBJ2-2, with D perhaps TRBD2 (6 bases). The V gene's germline CDR1 is MDHEN and CDR2 SYDVKM. V lost 6 bases to trimming and J lost 0 bases, with 11 bases between them. This CDR3 spans 15 amino acids.

V is TRBV7-3 and J is TRBJ2-2; D might be TRBD1 or TRBD2, each matching 5 bases. Germline lookup yields CDR1 SGHTA and CDR2 FQGTGA. With 6 bases removed from V and 4 bases from J, the gap between germline ends came to 18 bases. The CDR3 is 16 residues long. CDR3 sequence: CASRPTGQGSTGELFF. The CDR3 DNA reads TGTGCCAGCAGGCCTACGGGGCAGGGAAGCACCGGGGAGCTGTTTTTT.

The rearrangement joins TRBV23-1 to TRBJ1-2; D unclear. TRBV23-1 is classed as an ORF, of uncertain function. V was clipped by 6 bases and J by 4 bases, with 18 bases between them. This CDR3 has 15 amino acids. In DNA, the CDR3 is TGCGCCAGCAGCCCTAACTCTCAGGAGTTCTATGGCTACACCTTC. Its translation is CASSPNSQEFYGYTF.

The V gene is TRBV29-1, the J gene TRBJ2-5; perhaps TRBD2 as D (7 bases). This CDR3 spans 14 amino acids. Trimming left V 7 bases short and J 5 bases short, with 20 bases between. In germline, CDR1 is SQVTM, CDR2 ANQGSEA. CDR3 sequence: CSADRGGRGETQYF. The CDR3 DNA reads as TGCAGCGCAGACAGAGGTGGGAGGGGGGAGACCCAGTACTTC.

The chain combines TRBV5-1 with TRBJ2-3; D is possibly TRBD2 (6 bases). Trimming left V 1 base short and J 6 bases short, with 12 bases between. The CDR3 consists of 14 residues. Germline-derived CDR1 and CDR2 are SGHRS and YFSETQ. DNA of the CDR3: TGCGCCAGCAGCTTGTCAGGGACTTTTGATACGCAGTATTTT. It yields the protein CASSLSGTFDTQYF.

About this clone itself: With only one base between it and a far larger clone, this is likely a read error. This chain connects TRBV30 to TRBJ1-2; tentative D call: TRBD1 (5 bases). From germline, CDR1 is GTSNPN and CDR2 SVGIG (reference sequence). The V end lost 2 bases, the J end lost 12 bases, and 13 bases lay between the germline ends. CDR3 length: 11 residues. The CDR3 DNA reads as TGTGCCTGGAGTTCTCCCGCGGACAACACCTTC. It specifies CAWSSPADNTF. The full variable domain, completed using reference TRBV30 and TRBJ1-2, is SQTIHQWPATLVQPVGSPLSLECTVEGTSNPNLYWYRQAAGRGLQLLFYSVGIGQISSEVPQNLSASRPQDRQFILSSKKLLLSDSGFYLCAWSSPADNTFGSGTRLTVV.

This rearrangement joins TRBV5-6 to TRBJ1-5; no reliable D call. Germline V gene lookup returns CDR1 SGHDT and CDR2 YYEEEE. The CDR3 is 14 amino acids. V dropped 0 bases and J dropped 6 bases, with 10 bases sitting between them. In nucleotides, the CDR3 is TGTGCCAGCAGCTTGGGCCTTAACGGTCAGCCCCAGCATTTT. Translation gives CASSLGLNGQPQHF.